A selection of T cell receptor beta chains follows, all from one sample in a study of control samples from healthy donors and cancer patients. Here immunoSEQ multiplex PCR was the method, and the copy in TCRdb shows in-frame clones only, minus some. The sample yields about 130,000 clones, about 93% seen once. The specimen sequenced was PBMCs. Receptor source: a man in his fifties or sixties with head and neck cancer. The CDR3 runs from the conserved cysteine through the conserved F or W. D genes are given only for firm matches. The size of a clone is reported for some rows only, either as once, few or many, or as a class for expanded clones.

TGTGCCAGCAGCGACCTATTCAACGAGCAGTACTTC	CASSDLFNEQYF	once	TRBV6-2/TRBV6-3	NA	TRBJ2-7
TGCGCCAGCAGCCAAGCGGGGGGTGGGGCGCTAGAAGCTTTCTTT	CASSQAGGGALEAFF	NA	TRBV4-1	NA	TRBJ1-1
TGCGCCAGCAGCCAGGACTTGTCAGGCACCATATATTTT	CASSQDLSGTIYF	NA	TRBV5-1	NA	TRBJ1-3
TGTGCCAGCAGCTTAGAAGCGGCCAGGGGTTACTACGAGCAGTACTTC	CASSLEAARGYYEQYF	NA	TRBV7-9	NA	TRBJ2-7
TGTGCCAGCACCAAGCGGACTAGCGGCCCCTATGAGCAGTTCTTC	CASTKRTSGPYEQFF	few	TRBV6-5	TRBD2	TRBJ2-1
TGTGCCAGCAGCTTCCGTCTGGGTGGGGGTACTGAAGCTTTCTTT	CASSFRLGGGTEAFF	NA	TRBV7-8	NA	TRBJ1-1
TGTGCCAGCAGTTTCTTCGGGGGAAATCAGCCCCAGCATTTT	CASSFFGGNQPQHF	NA	TRBV28	NA	TRBJ1-5
TGTGCCAGCAGCTTTGGGTTGGGCTCCTATAATTCACCCCTCCACTTT	CASSFGLGSYNSPLHF	NA	TRBV7-9	NA	TRBJ1-6
TGTGCCAGCAGCTCGACCGGGGCAACTAATGAAAAACTGTTTTTT	CASSSTGATNEKLFF	NA	TRBV9	NA	TRBJ1-4
TGCGCCAGCAGCCCCCACAGCGGGGGGCCAGGGTACATTCAGTACTTC	CASSPHSGGPGYIQYF	NA	TRBV5-1	TRBD2	TRBJ2-4
TGCGCCAGCAGCTTGTTTGGGGGAGGCGAGCAGTACTTC	CASSLFGGGEQYF	NA	TRBV5-1	NA	TRBJ2-7
TGTGCCAGTACCCTCACAGGACAGGGGACTGAAGCTTTCTTT	CASTLTGQGTEAFF	NA	TRBV19	TRBD1	TRBJ1-1
TGTGCCAGCAGCCAAGATGGACTACCCTACGAGCAGTACTTC	CASSQDGLPYEQYF	NA	TRBV3-1/TRBV3-2	NA	TRBJ2-7
TGTGCCAGCAGAGAGGACAGGGGGCAGGTGGACACTGAAGCTTTCTTT	CASREDRGQVDTEAFF	NA	TRBV6-6	TRBD1	TRBJ1-1
TGTGCCTGGTCCTGGTTGGGGAATGAAAAACTGTTTTTT	CAWSWLGNEKLFF	NA	TRBV30	NA	TRBJ1-4
TGCGCCAGCAGCCACTCGACAGGGTCCAATGAAGCTTTCTTT	CASSHSTGSNEAFF	once	TRBV4-3	TRBD1	TRBJ1-1
TGTGCCAGCAGGTACAGGGTACGGAGCACAGATACGCAGTATTTT	CASRYRVRSTDTQYF	NA	TRBV2	NA	TRBJ2-3
TGTGCCAGCAGTTACAGGTACTACGAGCAGTACTTC	CASSYRYYEQYF	few	TRBV6-2/TRBV6-3	NA	TRBJ2-7
TGCGCCAGCAGCCAAGATTGGACTTTAACTAGCACAGATACGCAGTATTTT	CASSQDWTLTSTDTQYF	NA	TRBV4-3	NA	TRBJ2-3
TGTGCCAGCAGTTTAGGGCAGGTGGATGGCTACACCTTC	CASSLGQVDGYTF	NA	TRBV12-3/TRBV12-4	NA	TRBJ1-2
TGTGCCAGCACCATAAGAGGGGCTAGCGGGGTGAGCACAGATACGCAGTATTTT	CASTIRGASGVSTDTQYF	NA	TRBV7-9	TRBD2	TRBJ2-3
TGCGCCAGCAGCCCGGGTAGCGGGGGGGCGGAGACCCAGTACTTC	CASSPGSGGAETQYF	NA	TRBV5-1	TRBD2	TRBJ2-5
TGCGCCAGCAGCTTGTGGGGGGTGGCTAATGAAAAACTGTTTTTT	CASSLWGVANEKLFF	NA	TRBV5-1	NA	TRBJ1-4
TGTGCCAGCTCACCACCTAACAGGGGAAGGGCCGAGCAGTACTTC	CASSPPNRGRAEQYF	NA	TRBV18	TRBD1	TRBJ2-7
TGCGCCAGCAGCCAGGGAAGGACAGCTGCTCTTGAAGCTTTCTTT	CASSQGRTAALEAFF	NA	TRBV4-1	NA	TRBJ1-1
TGTGCCAGCAGCGGACAGGGGATTGGCAATCAGCCCCAGCATTTT	CASSGQGIGNQPQHF	NA	TRBV2	TRBD1	TRBJ1-5
TGTGCCAGCAGCTTAGCCGCCTCTGGAAACACCATATATTTT	CASSLAASGNTIYF	NA	TRBV7-2	NA	TRBJ1-3
TGCAGCGCCTACACAGGGTCCTACGAGCAGTACTTC	CSAYTGSYEQYF	NA	TRBV29-1	NA	TRBJ2-7
TGTGCCAGCAGCTTACTGAGGGGGCTGAGCGAGCAGTACTTC	CASSLLRGLSEQYF	NA	TRBV11-2	TRBD1	TRBJ2-7
TGTGCCAGCAGCGTGAACACCGGGGAGCTGTTTTTT	CASSVNTGELFF	NA	TRBV6-2/TRBV6-3	NA	TRBJ2-2
TGTGCCAGCAGCCAAGCCCTCCACACAGATACGCAGTATTTT	CASSQALHTDTQYF	NA	TRBV3-1/TRBV3-2	NA	TRBJ2-3
TGTGCCAACAGGGCCGGGTCACCGAACACTGAAGCTTTCTTT	CANRAGSPNTEAFF	NA	TRBV6-5	NA	TRBJ1-1
TGTGCCAGCTCGCCCATGGCGTCTTACGAGCAGTACTTC	CASSPMASYEQYF	NA	TRBV18	NA	TRBJ2-7
TGTGCCAGTAGTATCGAGGACAGGGCTTACAATGAGCAGTTCTTC	CASSIEDRAYNEQFF	NA	TRBV19	TRBD1	TRBJ2-1
TGTGCCAGCAGTTATTCGGGAAAAAATTCACCCCTCCACTTT	CASSYSGKNSPLHF	once	TRBV6-2/TRBV6-3	NA	TRBJ1-6
TGTGCCAGTAGTCGGGACAGTTGGTGGTTGGGAGCTTTCTTT	CASSRDSWWLGAFF	NA	TRBV19	TRBD1	TRBJ1-1
TGCGCCAGCAGCTTGGTGGTCCATGAGACCCAGTACTTC	CASSLVVHETQYF	once	TRBV5-1	NA	TRBJ2-5
TGTGCCAGCAGCTTGGGGTTGACTGAAGCTTTCTTT	CASSLGLTEAFF	NA	TRBV11-2	NA	TRBJ1-1
TGTGCCAGCAGTTTTCCCTCCCGGGGAAACCTCGACTACACCTTC	CASSFPSRGNLDYTF	NA	TRBV28	NA	TRBJ1-2
TGTGCCAGCACAGGGGTAAGGAACACTGAAGCTTTCTTT	CASTGVRNTEAFF	NA	TRBV19	TRBD1	TRBJ1-1
TGTGCCAGCTCACCTCACGAAATTGGACAGGGGGCGAACACTGAAGCTTTCTTT	CASSPHEIGQGANTEAFF	NA	TRBV18	TRBD1	TRBJ1-1
TGTGCCAGACCGAAGGGGACAGGGAGGAACACTGAAGCTTTCTTT	CARPKGTGRNTEAFF	NA	TRBV21-1	NA	TRBJ1-1
TGCGCCAGCAGCCCGACCAGCGTCGGGGGGCAAAATTCACCCCTCCACTTT	CASSPTSVGGQNSPLHF	NA	TRBV4-3	NA	TRBJ1-6
TGTGCCAGCAGCAAAGCGGGGGGGCCAGATACGCAGTATTTT	CASSKAGGPDTQYF	NA	TRBV2	TRBD2	TRBJ2-3
TGTGCCAGCAGTAACCTCCAGGGATACGTGGGAATTGGGACTGAAGCTTTCTTT	CASSNLQGYVGIGTEAFF	NA	TRBV6-2/TRBV6-3	NA	TRBJ1-1